These 15 T cell receptor beta chains were all obtained from the same sample, sequenced in a study of T cells in Graves' hyperthyroidism and ophthalmopathy. From RNA transcripts, TCR beta CDR3 regions were amplified. HTBI primers were the set used in a first-round RT-PCR of the TCR CDR3. TCRdb reprocessed the multiplex PCR reads with MiXCR, giving one entry per CDR3 protein. The data contain 40,000 to 60,000 distinct CDR3 sequences, 48% of them singletons. The sample taken for sequencing was blood. The receptors shown here come from a woman aged 50 to 65 with Graves' ophthalmopathy.

Remarks on this clonotype: This CDR3 is missing its conserved last phenylalanine or tryptophan, likely due to a read error. The rearrangement joins TRBV18 to TRBJ1-2; D perhaps matches TRBD1 (5 bases). The length of the CDR3 is 13 residues. V lost 2 bases and J lost 2, with 6 bases in between. Germline V lookup: CDR1 KGHSH, CDR2 LQKENI. The chain's CDR3 is CASSPDSNYGYTC. The CDR3 region has the DNA TGTGCCAGCTCACCAGACAGCAACTATGGCTACACCTGC.

This clonotype was recorded at least ten times. The chain links TRBV4-1 to TRBJ1-2, with no clear D. Germline V CDR1 and CDR2: MGHRA, YSYEKL. The V gene lost 0 bases and the J gene lost 6 bases, with 17 bases spanning the gap. The CDR3 spans 16 residues. The CDR3 here is CASSQEVGRHPDGYTF. The CDR3 nucleotides read TGCGCCAGCAGCCAAGAAGTCGGTAGACACCCGGATGGCTACACCTTC.

This clonotype was counted at least ten times. The chain employs TRBV7-9 and TRBJ2-5; TRBD1 is a possible D gene (6 bases). Looked up from germline, CDR1 is SEHNR and CDR2 is FQNEAQ (reference sequence). V lost 5 bases and J lost 2, with 15 bases in between. The CDR3 runs 15 residues. The CDR3 is CASSTSDSRQETQYF. The DNA for the CDR3 is TGTGCCAGCAGCACCTCGGACAGTCGTCAAGAGACCCAGTACTTC. The whole variable domain, filled in from reference TRBV7-9 and TRBJ2-5, reads DTGVSQNPRHKITKRGQNVTFRCDPISEHNRLYWYRQTLGQGPEFLTYFQNEAQLEKSRLLSDRFSAERPKGSFSTLEIQRTEQGDSAMYLCASSTSDSRQETQYFGPGTRLLVL.

The chain has TRBV7-3 and TRBJ1-6, with 10 bases identical to TRBD1. The CDR3 totals 16 residues. Germline lookup yields CDR1 SGHTA and CDR2 FQGTGA. J was trimmed by 9 bases and V by 2 bases; bases with no gene match: 7. Here the CDR3 DNA reads TGTGCCAGCAGCTTATCCTGGAGGGACAGGGGTTCACCCCTCCACTTT. This codes for CASSLSWRDRGSPLHF.

With regard to this clonotype: Because the CDR3 is missing its conserved closing phenylalanine or tryptophan, this is likely a read error. The limits of the CDR3 on the DNA are not certain, so only TCRdb's listed CDR3 is given. The chain is built from TRBV4-3 and TRBJ2-7; TRBD2, the D gene given by the table, was not confirmed from the DNA. Per germline, CDR1 LGHNA and CDR2 YSLEER. The CDR3 length is 8 residues, termini included. CDR3 loop: CASSQPAG.

This clonotype was picked up many times. In DNA, the CDR3 is TGTGCCAGCAGTTACTCGTGGTTTAACGAGCAGTACTTC. Translating it yields CASSYSWFNEQYF. This chain links TRBV6-6 with TRBJ2-7, with no clear D. The V gene's germline CDR1 is MNHNY and CDR2 SVGAGI (reference sequence). This CDR3 is built from 13 residues. The V gene lost 0 bases and the J gene lost 5 bases, with 8 bases spanning the gap.

This sequence joins TRBV10-3 and TRBJ1-2; no clear D. Germline-derived CDR1 and CDR2 are ENHRY and SYGVKD. The CDR3 runs to 13 residues. V lost 0 bases and J lost 8, with 10 bases in between. This CDR3 is CAISESIGYGYTF. The CDR3 DNA follows: TGTGCCATCAGTGAGTCGATAGGGTACGGCTACACCTTC.

The chain links TRBV10-3 to TRBJ2-1; D unresolved. The ends were cut back, 7 bases at V and 6 bases at J, with 7 bases in the middle. The CDR3 sequence is 11 residues long. The V gene's germline CDR1 is ENHRY and CDR2 SYGVKD. The CDR3 DNA follows: TGTGCCATCAAGTACGGCAATGAGCAGTTCTTC. Translation: CAIKYGNEQFF.

The chain joins TRBV6-5 to TRBJ1-5; 9 nucleotides line up with TRBD1. V trimming: 2 bases; J trimming: 11 bases; junction bases outside the gene matches: 10. This CDR3 region has 15 residues. The germline V gene has CDR1 MNHEY and CDR2 SVGAGI. CDR3 coding DNA: TGTGCCAGCAGTTACGGGGACAGGGCGGGTGAGACCCAGCATTTT. This gives the protein CASSYGDRAGETQHF.

This clonotype was seen at least ten times. A much larger clone sits a single nucleotide away, making a read error possible. The V and J genes are TRBV5-1 and TRBJ2-7; perhaps TRBD1 as D (8 bases). The V gene lost 3 bases and the J gene lost 2 bases, with 15 bases spanning the gap. This CDR3 contains 15 residues. Germline CDR1 is SGHRS and CDR2 is YFSETQ. CDR3 sequence: CASSYGQGGAYEQYF. In DNA form, the CDR3 reads TGCGCCAGCAGCTACGGACAGGGAGGGGCCTACGAGCAGTACTTC.

At least ten counts were recorded for this clonotype. The chain couples TRBV11-2 to TRBJ2-5; 9 bases agree with TRBD1. The CDR3 is 16 residues long. Germline trimming cut 5 bases from V and 2 bases from J; bases unmatched to any gene: 9. Germline V CDR1 and CDR2: SGHAT, FQNNGV. This CDR3 reads CASSTGTGMGQETQYF. As DNA, the CDR3 is TGTGCCAGCAGCACGGGGACAGGGATGGGGCAAGAGACCCAGTACTTC.

Ten or more counts support this clonotype. This chain joins TRBV5-1 and TRBJ2-7, with unresolved D. The length of the CDR3 is 12 residues. Trimming took off 4 bases at V and 0 bases at J, with 5 bases between the two ends. CDR1 and CDR2 from the germline V gene are SGHRS and YFSETQ. The CDR3 loop is CASSKNSYEQYF. The CDR3 DNA reads as TGCGCCAGCAGCAAGAACTCCTACGAGCAGTACTTC.

As to this clonotype: At one of its ends the junction is not consistent with the germline gene, which may arise from a read error. This chain connects TRBV29-1 to TRBJ1-1, with D possibly matching TRBD1 (5 bases). This CDR3 has 13 amino acids. Germline V gives CDR1 SQVTM, CDR2 ANQGSEA. The CDR3 reads CSGLESAGGEAFF. The DNA of the CDR3 is TGTAGCGGCCTGGAGTCCGCCGGGGGTGAAGCTTTCTTT.

J is TRBJ1-5 and V is TRBV28; 7 bases agree with TRBD1. Germline V gene lookup returns CDR1 MDHEN and CDR2 SYDVKM. The length of the CDR3 is 15 residues. V lost 6 bases to trimming and J lost 2 bases; unmatched junction nucleotides: 7. CDR3 sequence: CASSPTGMGNQPQHF. Here the CDR3 DNA reads TGTGCCAGCAGCCCGACAGGGATGGGCAATCAGCCCCAGCATTTT.

The chain carries TRBV5-4 and TRBJ1-1, with D possibly being TRBD1 (5 bases). The CDR3 has 13 amino acids. Germline V gene sequence: CDR1 SGHNT, CDR2 YYREEE (reference sequence). The germline V and J ends were trimmed by 4 bases and 1 base, with 8 bases remaining between them. CDR3 sequence (DNA): TGTGCCAGCAGCATGGGGGGGAACACTGAAGCTTTCTTT. Translated: CASSMGGNTEAFF.